A single sample is the source of the 4 T cell receptor beta chains below, sequenced in a study of regulatory T cells in long-lasting Graves disease. Time point here: newly diagnosed GD, antithyroid drugs for less than 3 months. The TCR library was made from RNA that had been extracted from PBMCs in TRIzol. According to the study, TCR beta libraries were built with iRepertoire HTBI primers and CDR3-region Arm-PCR. TCRdb processed the multiplex PCR reads anew with MiXCR; each CDR3 protein has one entry. Here the sample spans some 200,000 distinct CDR3 sequences, around 19% being singletons. The same sample was also used in a study of T cells in Graves' hyperthyroidism and ophthalmopathy.

Source: peripheral blood mononuclear cells (PBMCs), taken at new diagnosis, from a patient treated with antithyroid drugs. Source of these receptors: a woman aged 25 to 39 with Graves disease.

This clonotype was seen ten or more times. The chain has TRBV29-1 and TRBJ1-1; D may be TRBD1 (6 bases). In germline, CDR1 is SQVTM, CDR2 ANQGSEA. V lost 7 bases, J lost 8 bases, and 14 bases lay in between. This CDR3 is built from 11 residues. This chain's CDR3 is CSARTVNEAFF. DNA of the CDR3: TGCAGCGCCAGGACAGTTAACGAAGCTTTCTTT.

This clonotype was detected ten times or more. V gene TRBV7-9 combines with J gene TRBJ2-1, with 10 bases lining up with TRBD2. The CDR3 covers 16 residues. Germline-derived CDR1 and CDR2 are SEHNR and FQNEAQ (reference sequence). V dropped 1 base and J dropped 5; count of bases not matched to a gene: 5. The CDR3 protein is CASSLVLAGADNEQFF. The CDR3 bases are TGTGCCAGCAGCTTAGTTCTAGCGGGAGCGGACAATGAGCAGTTCTTC.

This clonotype occurred many times. This sequence joins TRBV30 and TRBJ2-5, with TRBD2 as a possible D gene (5 bases). The V end lost 4 bases, the J end lost 3 bases, and 15 bases lay between the germline ends. Germline V CDR1 and CDR2: GTSNPN, SVGIG (reference sequence). This CDR3 is built from 14 residues. CDR3 in amino acids: CAWKDGPGKETQYF. CDR3 nucleotide sequence: TGTGCCTGGAAGGACGGCCCGGGGAAAGAGACCCAGTACTTC. The full variable domain, rest sourced from reference TRBV30 and TRBJ2-5, is SQTIHQWPATLVQPVGSPLSLECTVEGTSNPNLYWYRQAAGRGLQLLFYSVGIGQISSEVPQNLSASRPQDRQFILSSKKLLLSDSGFYLCAWKDGPGKETQYFGPGTRLLVL.

This clonotype was seen only a few times. V gene TRBV4-1 combines with J gene TRBJ2-3, with D uncertain. The CDR3 extends over 17 amino acids. V lost 0 bases and J 2 bases, leaving 15 bases between the germline ends. Germline loops: CDR1 MGHRA, CDR2 YSYEKL. CDR3 protein: CASSQDVYGGITDTQYF. CDR3 sequence (DNA): TGCGCCAGCAGCCAAGATGTTTACGGCGGAATCACAGATACGCAGTATTTT.